The TCR beta chain described here comes from a study of early T cells in non-severe SARS-CoV-2 infection. Study details: Chains from this unsorted whole-blood bulk RNA could not be paired.

MiXCR, applied by TCRdb to the 5' RACE reads, yields one record per CDR3 protein. The top ten clones hold approximately 7.4% of a sample with about 77,000 distinct CDR3 sequences, approximately 5% of them seen once. This clonotype was recorded at least ten times. This CDR3 spans 13 amino acids. J gave up 7 bases and V 5 bases, and 8 bases lay outside the gene matches. Per the germline V gene, CDR1 is DFQATT and CDR2 is SNEGSKA (reference sequence). The clonotype comes from an adult who was a healthcare worker with PCR-confirmed SARS-CoV-2 infection or an uninfected control (not recorded which). The material was whole blood, obtained at baseline. The chain has TRBV20-1 and TRBJ1-2; 9 bases map to TRBD1. The CDR3 reads CSAQGTGTAGYTF. The DNA for the CDR3 is TGCAGTGCTCAGGGGACAGGGACCGCTGGCTACACCTTC.